This T cell receptor (beta chain) was observed in a study of response to subunit inactivated influenza vaccine. MiXCR was run by TCRdb on the RT-PCR reads, yielding one entry per CDR3 protein. Among roughly 760,000 distinct CDR3 sequences listed, 21% were seen once. The length of the CDR3 is 11 residues. The germline CDR1 and CDR2 sequences are DFQATT and SNEGSKA (reference sequence). V was clipped by 1 base and J by 3 bases, with 3 bases between them. This clonotype showed up just a few times. Its antigen is undetermined. Study-level results: The authors suggested that every seasonal influenza vaccination recruits few new T cells.

The starting material was PBMCs from blood, obtained 5 days after vaccination. The chain employs TRBV20-1 and TRBJ1-1, with D uncertain. This sequence originates from a man in his forties or fifties who received an inactivated influenza vaccine. In DNA, the CDR3 is TGCAGTGCTAGAGTTCACACTGAAGCTTTCTTT. This translates into CSARVHTEAFF.